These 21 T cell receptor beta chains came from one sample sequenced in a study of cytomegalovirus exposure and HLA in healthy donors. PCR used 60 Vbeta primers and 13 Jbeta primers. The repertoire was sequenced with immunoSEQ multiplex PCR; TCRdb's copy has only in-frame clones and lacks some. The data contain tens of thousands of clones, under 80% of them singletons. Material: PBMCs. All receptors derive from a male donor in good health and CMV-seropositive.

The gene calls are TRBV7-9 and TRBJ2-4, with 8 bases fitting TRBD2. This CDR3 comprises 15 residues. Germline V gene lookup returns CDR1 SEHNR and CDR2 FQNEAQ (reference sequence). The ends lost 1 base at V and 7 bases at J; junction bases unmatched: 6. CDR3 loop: CASSLVRGGRNIQYF. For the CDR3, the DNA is TGTGCCAGCAGCTTAGTTCGGGGGGGCCGGAACATTCAGTACTTC.

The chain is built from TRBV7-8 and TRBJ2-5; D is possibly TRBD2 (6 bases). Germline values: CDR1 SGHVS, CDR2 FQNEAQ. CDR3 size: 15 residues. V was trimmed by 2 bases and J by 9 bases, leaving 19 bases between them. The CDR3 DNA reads TGTGCCAGCAGCTTAAGAAGGGAGGCCAGAGGGGCCCAGTACTTC. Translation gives CASSLRREARGAQYF.

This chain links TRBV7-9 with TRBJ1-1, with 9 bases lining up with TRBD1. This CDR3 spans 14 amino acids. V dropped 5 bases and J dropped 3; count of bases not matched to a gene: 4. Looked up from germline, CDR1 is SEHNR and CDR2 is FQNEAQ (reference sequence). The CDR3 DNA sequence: TGTGCCAGCAGCGAACAGGGGGCGTACACTGAAGCTTTCTTT. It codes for CASSEQGAYTEAFF.

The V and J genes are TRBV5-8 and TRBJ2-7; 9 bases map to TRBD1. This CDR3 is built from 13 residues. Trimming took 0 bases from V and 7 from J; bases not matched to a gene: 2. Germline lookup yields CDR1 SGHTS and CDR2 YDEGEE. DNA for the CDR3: TGTGCCAGCAGCTTGGTGGGACAGGGAGAGCAGTACTTC. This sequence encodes CASSLVGQGEQYF.

The CDR3 region has the DNA TGTGCCAGCAGCTCCGACCCGCGGGGCTACACCTTC. It codes for CASSSDPRGYTF. The rearrangement joins TRBV5-4 to TRBJ1-2; D not certain. V was cut by 3 bases and J by 8 bases, with 11 bases left in between. The germline V gene has CDR1 SGHNT and CDR2 YYREEE (reference sequence). The CDR3 contains 12 residues.

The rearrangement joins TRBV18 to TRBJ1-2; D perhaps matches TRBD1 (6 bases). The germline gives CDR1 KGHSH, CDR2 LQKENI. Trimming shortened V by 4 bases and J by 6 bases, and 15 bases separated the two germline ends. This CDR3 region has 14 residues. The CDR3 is CASSHPGQGDGYTF. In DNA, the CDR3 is TGTGCCAGCTCACACCCGGGACAAGGAGATGGCTACACCTTC.

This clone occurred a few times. CDR3 nucleotide sequence: TGCGCCAGCGGACCGACAGGGGAAGAGACCCAGTACTTC. This encodes CASGPTGEETQYF. The rearrangement uses TRBV5-1 and TRBJ2-5, with 8 nucleotides matching TRBD1. CDR3 size: 13 residues. Germline V lookup: CDR1 SGHRS, CDR2 YFSETQ. V lost 7 bases to trimming and J lost 3 bases; unmatched junction nucleotides: 5.

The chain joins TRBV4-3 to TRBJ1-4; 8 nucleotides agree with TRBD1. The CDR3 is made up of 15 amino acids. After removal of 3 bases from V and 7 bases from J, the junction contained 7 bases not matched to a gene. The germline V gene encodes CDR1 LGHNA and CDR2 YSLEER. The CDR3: CASSQAGTGGEKLFF. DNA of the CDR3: TGCGCCAGCAGCCAGGCCGGGACAGGCGGTGAAAAACTGTTTTTT.

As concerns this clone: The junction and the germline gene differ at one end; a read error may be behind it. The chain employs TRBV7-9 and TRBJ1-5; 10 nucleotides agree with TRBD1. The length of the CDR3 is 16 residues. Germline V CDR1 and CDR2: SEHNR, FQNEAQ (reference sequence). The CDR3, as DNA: TGTTCCAGCAGCCCTGGGACAGGGGTGGGCAATCAGCCCCAGCATTTT. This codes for CSSSPGTGVGNQPQHF.

DNA of the CDR3: TGTGCCTGTTCGGACAGGTCCTCTGGAAACACCATATATTTT. Its protein is CACSDRSSGNTIYF. The chain combines TRBV30 with TRBJ1-3, with 7 bases that match TRBD1. The CDR3 is 14 amino acids. The germline V gene has CDR1 GTSNPN and CDR2 SVGIG (reference sequence). The V gene end was trimmed by 6 bases and the J gene end by 0 bases; junction bases not matched to a gene: 5.

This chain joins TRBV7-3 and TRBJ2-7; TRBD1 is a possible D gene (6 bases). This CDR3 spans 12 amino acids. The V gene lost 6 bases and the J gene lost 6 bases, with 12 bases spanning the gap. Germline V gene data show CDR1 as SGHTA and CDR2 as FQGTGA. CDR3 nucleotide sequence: TGTGCCAGCAGTTCACAGGGATTCGAGCAGTACTTC. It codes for CASSSQGFEQYF.

In DNA, the CDR3 is TGTGCCAGCAGTCAAGACTACACCTACAATGAGCAGTTCTTC. Protein product: CASSQDYTYNEQFF. The chain employs TRBV7-3 and TRBJ2-1, with a weak D call TRBD2 (5 bases). V shed 6 bases and J shed 2 bases, with 11 bases lying between them. Germline CDR1 SGHTA, CDR2 FQGTGA. This CDR3 is 14 amino acids long. Full variable domain (outside the CDR3, taken from reference TRBV7-3 and TRBJ2-1): GAGVSQTPSNKVTEKGKYVELRCDPISGHTALYWYRQSLGQGPEFLIYFQGTGAADDSGLPNDRFFAVRPEGSVSTLKIQRTERGDSAVYLCASSQDYTYNEQFFGPGTRLTVL.

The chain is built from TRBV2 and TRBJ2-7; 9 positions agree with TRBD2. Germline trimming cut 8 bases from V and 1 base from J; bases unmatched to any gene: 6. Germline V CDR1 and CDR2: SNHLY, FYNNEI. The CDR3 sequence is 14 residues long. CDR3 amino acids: CASLELAGSYEQYF. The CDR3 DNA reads TGTGCCAGCCTAGAGCTAGCGGGATCCTACGAGCAGTACTTC.

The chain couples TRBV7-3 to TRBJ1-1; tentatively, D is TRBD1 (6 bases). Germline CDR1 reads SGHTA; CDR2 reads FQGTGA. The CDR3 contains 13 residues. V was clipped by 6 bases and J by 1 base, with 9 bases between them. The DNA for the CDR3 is TGTGCCAGCAGACCACAGGGGAACACTGAAGCTTTCTTT. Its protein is CASRPQGNTEAFF.

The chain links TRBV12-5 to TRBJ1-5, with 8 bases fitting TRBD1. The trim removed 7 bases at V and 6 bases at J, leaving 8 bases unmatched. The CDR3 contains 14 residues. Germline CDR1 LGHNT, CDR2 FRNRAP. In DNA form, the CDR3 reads TGTGCTAGTGCCTCCCGGACAGGGCCTCAGCCCCAGCATTTT. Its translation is CASASRTGPQPQHF.

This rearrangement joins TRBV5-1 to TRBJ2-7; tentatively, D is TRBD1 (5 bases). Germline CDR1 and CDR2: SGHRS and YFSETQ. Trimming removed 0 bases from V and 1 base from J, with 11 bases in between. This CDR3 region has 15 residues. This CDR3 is CASSLEPQASYEQYF. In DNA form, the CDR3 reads TGCGCCAGCAGCTTGGAACCACAGGCTTCCTACGAGCAGTACTTC.

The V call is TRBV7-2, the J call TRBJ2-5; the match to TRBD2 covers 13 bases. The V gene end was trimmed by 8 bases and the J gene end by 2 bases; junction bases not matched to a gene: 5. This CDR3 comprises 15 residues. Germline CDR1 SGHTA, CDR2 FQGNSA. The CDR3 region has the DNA TGTGCCAGCGCCCGACTAGCGGGGGGTCAAGAGACCCAGTACTTC. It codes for CASARLAGGQETQYF.

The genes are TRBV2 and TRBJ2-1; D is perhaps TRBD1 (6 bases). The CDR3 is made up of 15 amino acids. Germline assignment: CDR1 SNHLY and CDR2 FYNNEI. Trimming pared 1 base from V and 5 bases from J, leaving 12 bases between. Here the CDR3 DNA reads TGTGCCAGCAGTGAAGGAACAGGGCCCCACAATGAGCAGTTCTTC. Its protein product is CASSEGTGPHNEQFF.

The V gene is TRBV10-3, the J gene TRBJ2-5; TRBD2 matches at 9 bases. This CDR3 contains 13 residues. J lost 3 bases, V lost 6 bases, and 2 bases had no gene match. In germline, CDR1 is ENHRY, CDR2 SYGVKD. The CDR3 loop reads CAISGTSKETQYF. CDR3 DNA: TGTGCCATCAGCGGGACTAGCAAAGAGACCCAGTACTTC.

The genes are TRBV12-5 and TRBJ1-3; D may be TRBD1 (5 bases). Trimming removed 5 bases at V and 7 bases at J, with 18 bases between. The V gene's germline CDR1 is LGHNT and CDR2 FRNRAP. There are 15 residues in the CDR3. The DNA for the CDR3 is TGTGCTAGTGGTCCTCGCGTGGGGGGACGGAACACCATATATTTT. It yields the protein CASGPRVGGRNTIYF.

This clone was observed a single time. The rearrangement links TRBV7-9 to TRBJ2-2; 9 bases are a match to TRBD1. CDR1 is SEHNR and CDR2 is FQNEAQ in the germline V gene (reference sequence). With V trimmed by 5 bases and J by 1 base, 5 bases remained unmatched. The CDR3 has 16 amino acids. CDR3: CASSPRTGENTGELFF. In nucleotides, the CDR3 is TGTGCCAGCAGCCCCCGGACAGGGGAGAACACCGGGGAGCTGTTTTTT.